The present TCR beta chain was sequenced within a study of shared clonotypes between healthy human individuals. General study results and limits: Apart from blood, nothing was sampled; tissue repertoires likely differ.

Only in-frame clones appear in the TCRdb table, and some are missing; sequencing was by immunoSEQ multiplex PCR. The data hold 2 million to 2.5 million clones, with roughly 93% observed a single time. In regard to this clone: Its antigen is currently unknown.

Germline V gene data show CDR1 as LNHDA and CDR2 as SQIVND (reference sequence). V gave up 6 bases and J gave up 5 bases; unmatched junction bases: 7. The length of the CDR3 is 14 residues. Sequenced input: naive CD4+ T cells from PBMCs. The subset denotes: CD45RA+ positively selected. The chain combines TRBV19 with TRBJ1-2; 9 bases map to TRBD1. The clonotype comes from a man between 18 and 29 years old in good health. Some clones in this sample may be carry-over from other donors' samples. The CDR3 loop reads CASSGTGLTYGYTF. The CDR3 DNA reads TGTGCCAGTAGCGGGACAGGGTTAACATATGGCTACACCTTC.